The 25 T cell receptor beta chains below were found in one sample sequenced in a study of blood T cell repertoires in COVID-19. Method: immunoSEQ multiplex PCR; TCRdb's copy keeps in-frame clones and lacks some. The table shows about 230,000 clones, with 65% to 90% occurring only once. Material for sequencing was peripheral blood. Source of these receptors: a woman aged 45-65 years with acute or convalescent COVID-19.

The gene calls are TRBV5-1 and TRBJ1-5, with TRBD1 as a possible D gene (5 bases). CDR1 and CDR2 from the germline V gene are SGHRS and YFSETQ. The CDR3 runs to 15 residues. Trimming took 3 bases from V and 2 from J, leaving 12 bases between them. CDR3 nucleotides: TGCGCCAGCAGCTCCGGACAACCCGGCAATCAGCCCCAGCATTTT. This gives the protein CASSSGQPGNQPQHF.

Concerning this clone: At one boundary the junction diverges from the germline segment, which might be a read error. The V gene is TRBV5-4, the J gene TRBJ2-7, with D possibly being TRBD1 (6 bases). The CDR3 has 11 residues. Germline CDR1 SGHNT, CDR2 YYREEE (reference sequence). The CDR3 nucleotides read TGTGCCAGCAGCTTGGGGCAGGGGCTGTCCTTC. Amino acids: CASSLGQGLSF.

The gene calls are TRBV24-1 and TRBJ2-7; D unresolved. The CDR3 totals 13 residues. CDR1 is KGHDR and CDR2 is SFDVKD in the germline V gene. Deletions cut 7 bases from V and 0 bases from J, with 9 bases between. The chain's CDR3 is CATRFQDSYEQYF. The DNA for the CDR3 is TGTGCCACCAGATTTCAGGACTCCTACGAGCAGTACTTC.

The chain carries TRBV11-2 and TRBJ1-1; 7 bases match TRBD1. The CDR3 length is 14 residues. Per the germline V gene, CDR1 is SGHAT and CDR2 is FQNNGV. V lost 5 bases to trimming and J lost 1 base; unmatched junction nucleotides: 4. The CDR3 region is CASSRQGWNTEAFF. CDR3 in DNA: TGTGCCAGCAGCCGACAGGGATGGAACACTGAAGCTTTCTTT.

This clone was counted a single time. This sequence joins TRBV28 and TRBJ2-1, with D perhaps TRBD2 (6 bases). Trimming removed 6 bases at V and 8 bases at J, with 20 bases between. The CDR3 totals 15 residues. CDR1 and CDR2 from the germline V gene are MDHEN and SYDVKM. The CDR3 here is CASSGRRRGYDEQFF. CDR3 in DNA: TGTGCCAGCAGCGGGCGGCGGAGGGGCTATGATGAGCAGTTCTTC.

V and J are TRBV7-8 and TRBJ2-5; TRBD2 might be the D (6 bases). Germline V CDR1 and CDR2: SGHVS, FQNEAQ. The CDR3 is 13 residues long. The V and J ends lost 6 bases and 5 bases respectively, with 13 bases between them. CDR3 coding DNA: TGTGCCAGCAGAACACGCGGGGCGGAGACCCAGTACTTC. Amino acids: CASRTRGAETQYF.

The chain carries TRBV4-3 and TRBJ1-2, with TRBD1 matching over 7 bases. The germline V gene encodes CDR1 LGHNA and CDR2 YSLEER. With V trimmed by 1 base and J by 8 bases, 7 bases remained unmatched. CDR3 size: 14 residues. CDR3 sequence: CASSQGDSAPGYTF. The CDR3 nucleotides are TGCGCCAGCAGCCAAGGGGACAGCGCCCCCGGCTACACCTTC.

The rearrangement links TRBV10-3 to TRBJ1-6; TRBD1 agrees at 7 bases. J lost 5 bases, V lost 1 base, and 5 bases had no gene match. Germline V gives CDR1 ENHRY, CDR2 SYGVKD. The CDR3 extends over 16 amino acids. CDR3 in DNA: TGTGCCATCAGTGAGTTGGACAGGATGAATAATTCACCCCTCCACTTT. Its translation is CAISELDRMNNSPLHF.

A word on this clone: Other DNA sequences in this specimen translate into the identical CDR3. The J gene is TRBJ2-2, the V gene TRBV28, with 10 bases identical to TRBD2. J gave up 5 bases and V 4 bases, and 1 base lay outside the gene matches. CDR1 and CDR2 (germline): MDHEN, SYDVKM. The CDR3 runs to 14 residues. CDR3 loop: CASSSSGSTGELFF. CDR3 bases: TGTGCCAGCAGTTCTAGCGGGAGTACCGGGGAGCTGTTTTTT. Drawing the rest from reference TRBV28 and TRBJ2-2, the complete variable domain is DVKVTQSSRYLVKRTGEKVFLECVQDMDHENMFWYRQDPGLGLRLIYFSYDVKMKEKGDIPEGYSVSREKKERFSLILESASTNQTSMYLCASSSSGSTGELFFGEGSRLTVL.

The J gene is TRBJ1-1, the V gene TRBV29-1; D might be TRBD1 (6 bases). Germline assignment: CDR1 SQVTM and CDR2 ANQGSEA. V lost 2 bases, J lost 4 bases, and 14 bases lay in between. This CDR3 contains 14 residues. CDR3 nucleotides: TGCAGCGTTGAATTTTCAGGGGTCTCCACTGAAGCTTTCTTT. It specifies CSVEFSGVSTEAFF.

A few counts support this clone. The chain employs TRBV28 and TRBJ2-7, with 11 positions matching TRBD2. CDR3 length equals 16 residues. Germline assignment: CDR1 MDHEN and CDR2 SYDVKM. The V segment lost 5 bases and the J segment 1 base; nucleotides outside the gene matches: 7. The CDR3 DNA reads TGTGCCAGCAGTCCCCCCACTAGCGGGAGTTCCTACGAGCAGTACTTC. It encodes CASSPPTSGSSYEQYF.

The chain links TRBV29-1 to TRBJ2-7, with D possibly being TRBD1 (5 bases). Germline CDR1 SQVTM, CDR2 ANQGSEA. The CDR3 runs 13 residues. V lost 4 bases and J 6 bases, leaving 16 bases between the germline ends. CDR3 nucleotides: TGCAGCGTTGGGGGCCACGATCTCCTCGAGCAGTACTTC. It codes for CSVGGHDLLEQYF.

The gene calls are TRBV28 and TRBJ2-5; D perhaps matches TRBD1 (7 bases). Per the germline V gene, CDR1 is MDHEN and CDR2 is SYDVKM. The CDR3 loop spans 15 amino acids. V lost 6 bases to trimming and J lost 5 bases, with 19 bases between them. Written as DNA, the CDR3 is TGTGCCAGCAGAGAGCCAGGGGGGTTGAGGGAGACCCAGTACTTC. Protein: CASREPGGLRETQYF. The full variable domain, rest sourced from reference TRBV28 and TRBJ2-5, is DVKVTQSSRYLVKRTGEKVFLECVQDMDHENMFWYRQDPGLGLRLIYFSYDVKMKEKGDIPEGYSVSREKKERFSLILESASTNQTSMYLCASREPGGLRETQYFGPGTRLLVL.

V is TRBV21-1 and J is TRBJ2-7; TRBD2, the table's D call, was not compared with the DNA. TRBV21-1 has pseudogene status. This CDR3 comprises 18 residues. CDR3 in DNA: TGTGCCAACCCCCCCCCTAGCGGGAATGAGTGGCCCCAGGACGAGCAGTACTTC. This translates into CANPPPSGNEWPQDEQYF.

The chain recombines TRBV6-2 or TRBV6-3 with TRBJ1-5; no reliable D call. The V gene's germline CDR1 is MNHEY and CDR2 SVGEGT. This CDR3 comprises 17 residues. V was shortened by 5 bases and J by 3 bases, with 20 bases between the two germline ends. This CDR3 is CASSRRVEGFNNQPQHF. The CDR3 DNA is TGTGCCAGCAGTCGGCGGGTTGAAGGTTTTAACAATCAGCCCCAGCATTTT.

This clone was observed a handful of times. V gene TRBV28 combines with J gene TRBJ1-2; D is ambiguous. V dropped 6 bases and J dropped 2 bases, with 10 bases sitting between them. The CDR3 contains 13 residues. Germline loops: CDR1 MDHEN, CDR2 SYDVKM. CDR3 DNA sequence: TGTGCCAGCAGCCGTCTCTTCAACTATGGCTACACCTTC. Protein: CASSRLFNYGYTF.

This chain uses TRBV24-1 with TRBJ1-6; D is unclear. The CDR3 is 13 amino acids. Looked up from germline, CDR1 is KGHDR and CDR2 is SFDVKD. Trimming shortened V by 6 bases and J by 13 bases, and 15 bases separated the two germline ends. CDR3 DNA: TGTGCCACCAGTCCCCGGTCGACGGGGCCCCTCCACTTT. Translation gives CATSPRSTGPLHF.

This sequence joins TRBV12-5 and TRBJ2-3; no clear D gene. The CDR3 runs 13 residues. Between the trimmed V and J ends, which lost 5 bases and 0 bases, there was a span of 6 bases. Germline-derived CDR1 and CDR2 are LGHNT and FRNRAP. CDR3 amino acids: CASGRSSTDTQYF. The DNA for the CDR3 is TGTGCTAGTGGTCGGTCTAGCACAGATACGCAGTATTTT.

This clone has only one observation. The chain links TRBV18 to TRBJ1-6; 12 bases are a match to TRBD1. The CDR3 consists of 18 residues. Trimming removed 3 bases from V and 2 bases from J; junction bases left unmatched: 5. Germline CDR1 reads KGHSH; CDR2 reads LQKENI. The CDR3 here is CASSPGTGGNPYNSPLHF. DNA of the CDR3: TGTGCCAGCTCACCTGGGACAGGGGGCAATCCCTATAATTCACCCCTCCACTTT.

This clone was picked up a small number of times. CDR3 sequence (DNA): TGTGCCAGCAGCCAAGAGGGACAGGCTCCCAGGGAGCTGTTTTTT. Protein sequence: CASSQEGQAPRELFF. The genes are TRBV4-2 and TRBJ2-2; 8 bases fit TRBD1. The V gene end was trimmed by 0 bases and the J gene end by 9 bases; junction bases not matched to a gene: 6. The CDR3 contains 15 residues. The germline V gene has CDR1 LGHNA and CDR2 YNFKEQ.

This chain uses TRBV27 with TRBJ1-2; D is perhaps TRBD1 (6 bases). Trimming stripped 6 bases from V and 3 bases from J, with 14 bases between. The germline gives CDR1 MNHEY, CDR2 SMNVEV (reference sequence). CDR3 length: 14 amino acids. The CDR3 sequence: CASSRTGGDYGYTF. Here the CDR3 DNA reads TGTGCCAGCAGCCGTACGGGGGGCGACTATGGCTACACCTTC.

This clone was seen only once. J is TRBJ1-3 and V is TRBV6-5, with D perhaps matching TRBD1 (6 bases). The CDR3 is 13 residues long. V lost 7 bases, J lost 1 base, and 8 bases lay in between. CDR1 and CDR2 (germline): MNHEY, SVGAGI. CDR3 residues: CASTTGSGNTIYF. In DNA, the CDR3 is TGTGCCAGCACCACAGGGTCTGGAAACACCATATATTTT.

The chain carries TRBV27 and TRBJ1-2, with 7 bases aligning to TRBD1. The CDR3 consists of 16 residues. The junction had 10 bases not matched to a gene; V was cut back by 5 bases and J by 1 base. The V gene's germline CDR1 is MNHEY and CDR2 SMNVEV (reference sequence). This CDR3 is CASSPSAGGFNYGYTF. The CDR3 DNA is TGTGCCAGCAGTCCGAGCGCAGGGGGTTTTAACTATGGCTACACCTTC.

The V gene is TRBV9, the J gene TRBJ2-7; D is possibly TRBD2 (6 bases). Germline assignment: CDR1 SGDLS and CDR2 YYNGEE. Trimming left V 6 bases short and J 0 bases short, with 19 bases between. The CDR3 loop spans 16 amino acids. The CDR3 nucleotides are TGTGCCAGCACCCCTAGTGGGGACTCCGACTCCTACGAGCAGTACTTC. Translation gives CASTPSGDSDSYEQYF.

The chain has TRBV3-1 (or the pseudogene TRBV3-2) and TRBJ1-3; D gene unclear. Trimming left V 0 bases short and J 5 bases short, with 11 bases between. The CDR3 contains 15 residues. CDR1 is LGHDT and CDR2 is YNNKEL in the germline V gene (reference sequence). The CDR3 DNA is TGTGCCAGCAGCCAAGAAGCGGTGCAGCGAAACACCATATATTTT. Translated, it gives CASSQEAVQRNTIYF.